This note documents a single TCR beta chain sequence. The source of the sample is a study of cytomegalovirus exposure and HLA in healthy donors. The protocol was immunoSEQ multiplex PCR, while the TCRdb copy is restricted to in-frame clones and leaves out a portion. The sample yields roughly 250,000 clones, around 88% seen once. Losses at the gene ends were 6 bases for V and 4 bases for J; bases not matched to a gene: 8. The length of the CDR3 is 15 residues. Germline V gene lookup returns CDR1 MNHEY and CDR2 SVGAGI. Input material: PBMCs. V usage is TRBV6-5 and J usage is TRBJ2-7; TRBD2 matches at 11 bases. This TCR derives from a young woman in good health and CMV-seropositive. The CDR3 bases are TGTGCCAGCAGCCTAATAGCGGGAGGGCCATACGAGCAGTACTTC. It yields the protein CASSLIAGGPYEQYF.